This T cell receptor (beta chain) was profiled in a study of T cells in Graves' hyperthyroidism and ophthalmopathy (dated by TCRdb to between 2018 and 2020). As for the study more broadly: Peripheral blood was collected at initial diagnosis, before any treatment. An independent validation cohort of around 20 hyperthyroidism patients and over 15 patients who later progressed to ophthalmopathy tested prospective prediction of ophthalmopathy. In about six Graves' hyperthyroidism patients, the study also compared T-cell repertoires from thyroid tissue with T-cell repertoires from blood. The paper describes TCR Vbeta CDR3 sequencing of 135 peripheral blood samples, made up of 43 ophthalmopathy patients, 70 to 80 hyperthyroidism patients and roughly 17 progressor patients. A discovery cohort of about a hundred patients, about 40 with Graves' ophthalmopathy and roughly 59 with stable Graves' hyperthyroidism, was used to find distinguishing TCR V-J signatures. After blood sampling, hyperthyroidism patients were treated with methimazole at a starting dose of 30 mg daily, and ophthalmopathy patients were treated with high-dose intravenous methylprednisolone. The roughly 94 discovery patients were randomly divided into training and test sets at a 7:3 ratio. Points the paper makes about the study in general: In cross-validation, a model built on a 13 V-J signature told ophthalmopathy apart from stable hyperthyroidism with 85% to 90% sensitivity and approximately 81% specificity, and in testing the same model reached 80%/75%. In validation, progression to ophthalmopathy was predicted by the model with nearly 71% sensitivity and 72.22% specificity, a median of roughly 6 months before onset. Blood samples also contained most of the expanded thyroid clonotypes (frequency above 0.001), which suggests that blood repertoires may reflect thyroid immune responses. No statistical method was used to fix the sample size in advance, and group allocation was not hidden from the investigators.

The TCR beta CDR3 regions were amplified from RNA transcripts. For the first round of RT-PCR on the TCR CDR3, the HTBI primer set was used together with the Qiagen OneStep RT-PCR kit. The libraries were constructed in a second round of multiplex PCR and then size-selected and purified. Libraries were sequenced paired-end with 100 bp reads on an Illumina HiSeq2000. Per the original workflow: SOAPnuke was used to process the raw data, throwing out any read that contained adapters or uncalled bases, had a mean Phred below 15, or lacked an exact constant-primer or identifier match. High-quality paired reads were merged using COPE v1.2.5, and each unique nucleotide sequence was defined as a clonotype. Clonotypes were aligned to IMGT TRBV, TRBD and TRBJ reference segments using MiTCR v1.1. The analysis was restricted to V-J combinations with a frequency above 0.0001, which together covered 99.2% of the repertoires. A TCS score was defined as the ratio between F50 (clonal expansion) and ExV (chaos), using BLOSUM62-based TCRdist between CDR3 peptides within each V-J. Welch's t-statistics and random forest reduced roughly 540 V-J features to 13, which were used in a naive Bayes classifier (R e1071). The similarity between thyroid and blood repertoires was quantified using the Morisita-Horn index. TCRdb trimmed public reads at Q25 via fastp, called clones via MiXCR and kept in-frame beta chains. CDR3 protein sequences are deduplicated, and each keeps its most common genes and DNA. These V and J calls originate from TCRdb's pipeline instead of the authors' own analysis. The sample table contains around 100,000 distinct CDR3 sequences; only one count was recorded for 47% of them. About 26% of the sample lies in the top ten.

Stable Graves' hyperthyroidism was defined as the absence of progression to ophthalmopathy over 18 months of follow-up. Hyperthyroidism patients were newly diagnosed, had a disease duration of under 2 months, and were aged 18 to 65 years. Patients with uncontrolled infections, other autoimmune diseases, pregnancy or lactation were excluded. Diagnoses were established on the basis of clinical symptoms, serum thyroxine and TRAb, thyroid ultrasound, and orbital computed tomography. PBMCs were isolated from more than 8 ml of fresh peripheral blood by Ficoll-Paque density gradient centrifugation. Trizol reagent was used to extract total RNA, and RNA quality was then checked on an Agilent 2100 Bioanalyzer. This clonotype was observed many times. Its antigen remains undetermined. No clone much larger than this one lies a single base away; base qualities are absent. CDR3 length: 14 amino acids, cysteine to phenylalanine. Only the CDR3 portion is preserved as DNA: 42 bases, with reading frame beginning at the first base. A distance of 18 bases separates the germline ends of V and J, which lose 0 bases and 12 bases respectively. CDR1 and CDR2, per the germline V gene (reference sequence), are SGHKS and YYEKEE.

The origin of this receptor is a man in his forties with Graves' hyperthyroidism. This chain joins TRBV5-5 to TRBJ1-1; the best D guess is TRBD1, with 5 bases matching. Sequencing input: blood. CDR3 loop: CASSLEWVAGMTFF. The DNA sequence reads TGTGCCAGCAGCTTGGAGTGGGTGGCAGGGATGACTTTCTTT.